The rows below give T cell receptor beta chains drawn from one sample of a study of regulatory T cells in long-lasting Graves disease. TCRdb reanalysed the multiplex PCR reads using MiXCR and keeps one entry per CDR3 protein. This sample carries roughly 500,000 distinct CDR3 sequences, about a fifth of them seen once, and the ten largest clones take approximately 7.8%. Specimen: peripheral blood mononuclear cells (PBMCs), collected when the disease was refractory, from a patient treated with antithyroid drugs. Receptor source: a female donor with Graves disease. The CDR3 runs from the conserved cysteine through the conserved F or W. Each record gives: V gene, J gene, CDR3 length, CDR3 protein.

v_call: TRBV30
j_call: TRBJ1-5
cdr3_length: 13
cdr3_aa: CAWSEGFGQPQHF

v_call: TRBV20-1
j_call: TRBJ2-2
cdr3_length: 14
cdr3_aa: CSAGTSGRTGELFF

v_call: TRBV5-1
j_call: TRBJ1-1
cdr3_length: 13
cdr3_aa: CASSLAKGAEAFF

v_call: TRBV6-1
j_call: TRBJ1-4
cdr3_length: 14
cdr3_aa: CASKTGWGNEKLFF

v_call: TRBV19
j_call: TRBJ2-2
cdr3_length: 15
cdr3_aa: CATGLAGGYTGELFF

v_call: TRBV7-9
j_call: TRBJ2-2
cdr3_length: 16
cdr3_aa: CASSPERTGKAGELFF

v_call: TRBV7-9
j_call: TRBJ2-1
cdr3_length: 16
cdr3_aa: CASSSSVGTLYNEQFF

v_call: TRBV29-1
j_call: TRBJ2-2
cdr3_length: 15
cdr3_aa: CSVDGRDGSTGELFF

v_call: TRBV7-2
j_call: TRBJ2-7
cdr3_length: 12
cdr3_aa: CASSLVFSEQYF

v_call: TRBV2
j_call: TRBJ2-1
cdr3_length: 19
cdr3_aa: CASIPFSGTSGRAGNEQFF

v_call: TRBV3-1
j_call: TRBJ1-4
cdr3_length: 15
cdr3_aa: CASGQRRATNEKLFF

v_call: TRBV7-9
j_call: TRBJ1-1
cdr3_length: 13
cdr3_aa: CASRPRLNTEAFF

v_call: TRBV27
j_call: TRBJ1-5
cdr3_length: 14
cdr3_aa: CASSSWDSNQPQHF

v_call: TRBV6-2/TRBV6-3
j_call: TRBJ2-1
cdr3_length: 14
cdr3_aa: CASTGTSGRVEQFF

v_call: TRBV7-9
j_call: TRBJ2-6
cdr3_length: 16
cdr3_aa: CASSSDRGRGANVLTF

v_call: TRBV18
j_call: TRBJ2-2
cdr3_length: 16
cdr3_aa: CASSPPTFSDTGELFF

v_call: TRBV30
j_call: TRBJ1-5
cdr3_length: 13
cdr3_aa: CAWATGYDQPQHF

v_call: TRBV19
j_call: TRBJ1-1
cdr3_length: 12
cdr3_aa: CASGNSLTEAFF

v_call: TRBV5-1
j_call: TRBJ2-7
cdr3_length: 17
cdr3_aa: CASSQDPGTSGIYEQYF

v_call: TRBV3-1
j_call: TRBJ2-2
cdr3_length: 16
cdr3_aa: CASSQEKAGRIGELFF